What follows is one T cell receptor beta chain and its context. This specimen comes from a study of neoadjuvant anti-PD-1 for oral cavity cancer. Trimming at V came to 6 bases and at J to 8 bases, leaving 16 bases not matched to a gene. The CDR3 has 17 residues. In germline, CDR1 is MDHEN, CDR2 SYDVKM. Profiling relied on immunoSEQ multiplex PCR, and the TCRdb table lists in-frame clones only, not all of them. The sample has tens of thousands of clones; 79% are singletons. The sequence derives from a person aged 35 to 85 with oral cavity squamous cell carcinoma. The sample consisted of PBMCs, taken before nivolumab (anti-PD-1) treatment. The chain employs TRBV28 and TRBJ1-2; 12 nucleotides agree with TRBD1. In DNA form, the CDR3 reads TGTGCCAGCAGCCTACTCCGAGTGGGACAGGGGGCGCGGGGCTACACCTTC. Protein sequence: CASSLLRVGQGARGYTF.